This note documents a single T cell receptor (beta chain) sequence. Trimming shortened V by 1 base and J by 0 bases, and 7 bases separated the two germline ends. Germline V gives CDR1 PRHDT, CDR2 FYEKMQ (reference sequence). CDR3 length equals 16 residues. Profiling relied on immunoSEQ multiplex PCR, and the TCRdb table lists in-frame clones only, not all of them. The data show roughly 100,000 clones, about 89% seen once. The record originates from a study of blood T cell repertoires in COVID-19. The origin of this receptor is a human donor in a cohort sampled during active COVID-19. The chain recombines TRBV13 with TRBJ1-6; D remains ambiguous. The specimen was peripheral blood. The CDR3 loop is CASSLDISSYNSPLHF. In DNA, the CDR3 is TGTGCCAGCAGCTTAGACATAAGCTCCTATAATTCACCCCTCCACTTT.